The source of this T cell receptor beta chain is a study of blood T cells in healthy people across ages. For the study at large: Template switching picked up about one barcoded beta molecule for each two T cells.

Worth noting for this clonotype: Its antigen is not known.

Donors were systemically healthy Caucasian individuals from Russia aged roughly 6 to 95 years. Sample-barcoded 5' priming and a J-beta primer mix drove a second PCR of roughly 6 to 12 cycles. Each cDNA molecule was tagged by a template-switch adaptor with 12 random nucleotides. TCRdb re-called the 5' RACE reads with MiXCR, one entry per CDR3 protein. The sample has 1.5 million to 2 million distinct CDR3 sequences, about 50% seen once; the top ten hold over 2%. Study-level results: Roughly linearly, TCR beta diversity per million T cells fell as age increased.

The TCR sequence derives from a woman aged 40 to 55 in good health. Sequenced input: blood.

The CDR3 DNA sequence: TGTGCCAGCAGTAGGACTAGCGGGGGGGCTCCGCCTTCCAAAAACATTCAGTACTTC. As protein: CASSRTSGGAPPSKNIQYF. V and J are TRBV27 and TRBJ2-4; TRBD2 aligns across 15 bases. J lost 2 bases, V lost 5 bases, and 10 bases had no gene match. Germline V gene lookup returns CDR1 MNHEY and CDR2 SMNVEV (reference sequence). This CDR3 is built from 19 residues.